In its sample, the clone carrying this TCR beta chain was seen many times. Using its own MiXCR run on the multiplex PCR reads, TCRdb lists one record per CDR3 protein. The table lists some 85,000 distinct CDR3 sequences, approximately 30% of them singletons. This specimen belongs to a study of breast tumors, draining lymph nodes, adjacent tissues. Breast cancer patients provided tissue from their axillary draining lymph nodes. This CDR3 is built from 15 residues. Germline V CDR1 and CDR2: MNHNS, SASEGT. V shed 3 bases and J 8 bases; nucleotides not matched to a gene: 2. Specimen: axillary lymph node tissue. The sequence derives from a female donor with breast cancer. Some clones in this sample may be carry-over from other donors' samples. The rearrangement joins TRBV6-1 to TRBJ2-1; 15 bases are a match to TRBD2. The CDR3 reads CASSEGTSGRYEQFF. CDR3 in DNA: TGTGCCAGCAGTGAGGGGACTAGCGGGAGGTATGAGCAGTTCTTC.